These 23 T cell receptor beta chains came from one sample sequenced in a study of T cells in Graves' hyperthyroidism and ophthalmopathy (dated by TCRdb to about 2019). The library was built by means of multiplex PCR. Sequencing was performed on an Illumina HiSeq 2000. The TCR beta CDR3 regions were amplified from RNA transcripts. The first round of RT-PCR for the TCR CDR3 was performed with the HTBI primer set and the Qiagen OneStep RT-PCR kit. The public reads were reanalyzed by TCRdb: fastp trimming at Q25, MiXCR alignment, in-frame beta chains only. Every CDR3 protein is listed once, alongside the most common genes and DNA of its rows. The sample contains 390,000 or so distinct CDR3 sequences, under 15% of them found a single time. The top ten constitute less than 15% of the sample. The sequencing input was blood. Receptors were obtained from a man aged 18 to 29 with Graves' ophthalmopathy.

This clonotype was recorded at least ten times. The J gene is TRBJ1-4, the V gene TRBV6-1; 7 bases agree with TRBD1. Unmatched junction bases numbered 6, after V lost 5 bases and J lost 0 bases. The germline V gene has CDR1 MNHNS and CDR2 SASEGT. The CDR3 has 16 amino acids. The CDR3 DNA sequence: TGTGCCAGCAGTCCGCAGGACAGGCCAACTAATGAAAAACTGTTTTTT. This translates into CASSPQDRPTNEKLFF.

This chain links TRBV19 with TRBJ2-1; D remains unclear. Germline lookup yields CDR1 LNHDA and CDR2 SQIVND (reference sequence). V lost 5 bases, J lost 4 bases, and 15 bases lay in between. The length of the CDR3 is 15 residues. The CDR3 DNA reads TGTGCCAGTAGTTTGGCGGCGGCGCCTTACAATGAGCAGTTCTTC. Encoded protein: CASSLAAAPYNEQFF.

This clonotype was counted ten times or more. The chain carries TRBV6-5 and TRBJ2-7; 10 bases fit TRBD2. The V segment lost 0 bases and the J segment 2 bases; nucleotides outside the gene matches: 16. Germline V CDR1 and CDR2: MNHEY, SVGAGI. The CDR3 consists of 20 residues. In nucleotides, the CDR3 is TGTGCCAGCAGTTACTCCAGTCTTCGGACTAGCGGTAACTGGGCCTACGAGCAGTACTTC. As protein: CASSYSSLRTSGNWAYEQYF.

This clonotype was picked up many times. The CDR3: CASSLENRIGYTF. The CDR3 nucleotides read TGTGCCAGCAGCTTGGAGAACAGGATAGGCTACACCTTC. The chain links TRBV5-4 to TRBJ1-2; the D gene is possibly TRBD1 (5 bases). The CDR3 sequence is 13 residues long. Per the germline V gene, CDR1 is SGHNT and CDR2 is YYREEE (reference sequence). The V gene lost 0 bases and the J gene lost 8 bases, with 11 bases spanning the gap.

This sequence joins TRBV12-3 or TRBV12-4 and TRBJ1-6, with D tentatively TRBD1 (5 bases). The CDR3 length is 14 residues. Trimming left V 8 bases short and J 9 bases short, with 17 bases between. The DNA of the CDR3 is TGTGCCAGCTCCCCGGGGACCGCCTCTTCACCCCTCCACTTT. This encodes CASSPGTASSPLHF.

This clonotype came up many times. CDR3 region: CASSLEGGAIYSGNTIYF. DNA for the CDR3: TGTGCCAGCAGCTTAGAAGGGGGGGCGATCTACTCTGGAAACACCATATATTTT. The chain carries TRBV11-2 and TRBJ1-3; TRBD1 might be the D (6 bases). The CDR3 is made up of 18 amino acids. The germline V gene has CDR1 SGHAT and CDR2 FQNNGV. The V gene lost 0 bases and the J gene lost 0 bases, with 15 bases spanning the gap. Supplemented by reference TRBV11-2 and TRBJ1-3, the full variable domain reads EAGVAQSPRYKIIEKRQSVAFWCNPISGHATLYWYQQILGQGPKLLIQFQNNGVVDDSQLPKDRFSAERLKGVDSTLKIQPAKLEDSAVYLCASSLEGGAIYSGNTIYFGEGSWLTVV.

Only a few counts were recorded for this clonotype. V is TRBV14 and J is TRBJ2-7; no definite D call. Germline assignment: CDR1 SGHDN and CDR2 FVKESK. CDR3 length: 14 residues. V was pared by 2 bases and J by 6 bases, with 14 bases between. CDR3: CASSQWSSPREQYF. The CDR3 DNA is TGTGCCAGCAGCCAATGGTCCTCCCCACGCGAGCAGTACTTC.

This clonotype rates as medium-sized. The CDR3 here is CASSEALYNEQFF. The CDR3 bases are TGTGCCAGCAGTGAAGCACTATACAATGAGCAGTTCTTC. The chain couples TRBV2 to TRBJ2-1; D uncertain. Deletions cut 0 bases from V and 4 bases from J, with 4 bases between. CDR1 is SNHLY and CDR2 is FYNNEI in the germline V gene. The CDR3 runs to 13 residues.

This clonotype was observed at least ten times. The chain has TRBV11-2 and TRBJ2-3; D remains ambiguous. Per the germline V gene, CDR1 is SGHAT and CDR2 is FQNNGV. The V end lost 5 bases, the J end lost 0 bases, and 15 bases lay between the germline ends. The CDR3 runs to 16 residues. The CDR3 DNA reads TGTGCCAGCAGCCCAGCCTTACGAGGTAGCACAGATACGCAGTATTTT. Its translation: CASSPALRGSTDTQYF.

This clonotype has ten or more counts. The genes are TRBV5-1 and TRBJ1-1; no clear D. The germline V and J ends were trimmed by 0 bases and 0 bases, with 12 bases remaining between them. The length of the CDR3 is 16 residues. Per the germline V gene, CDR1 is SGHRS and CDR2 is YFSETQ. This CDR3 reads CASSLGSQALNTEAFF. Written as DNA, the CDR3 is TGCGCCAGCAGCTTGGGATCCCAGGCGCTGAACACTGAAGCTTTCTTT.

This clonotype showed up many times. J is TRBJ1-6 and V is TRBV6-1; 9 nucleotides align to TRBD1. Germline CDR1 and CDR2: MNHNS and SASEGT. The CDR3 consists of 16 residues. The V and J ends lost 2 bases and 10 bases, in that order; junction bases with no gene match: 9. The CDR3 DNA reads as TGTGCCAGCAGTGAAAGTGTTGGGACAGGGCTATCACCCCTCCACTTT. The encoded protein is CASSESVGTGLSPLHF.

In its sample, this clonotype was seen a few times. The chain is built from TRBV19 and TRBJ1-1; D remains ambiguous. The CDR3 spans 13 residues. V lost 7 bases and J lost 0, with 9 bases in between. Germline-derived CDR1 and CDR2 are LNHDA and SQIVND (reference sequence). DNA of the CDR3: TGTGCCAGTACACGTTACATGAACACTGAAGCTTTCTTT. Translation gives CASTRYMNTEAFF. Based on the CDR3 plus reference TRBV19 and TRBJ1-1, the full variable domain is DGGITQSPKYLFRKEGQNVTLSCEQNLNHDAMYWYRQDPGQGLRLIYYSQIVNDFQKGDIAEGYSVSREKKESFPLTVTSAQKNPTAFYLCASTRYMNTEAFFGQGTRLTVV.

This clonotype was seen a few times. The rearrangement links TRBV19 to TRBJ2-1, with 8 bases matching TRBD2. J lost 5 bases, V lost 3 bases, and 6 bases had no gene match. The CDR3 sequence is 15 residues long. In germline, CDR1 is LNHDA, CDR2 SQIVND (reference sequence). DNA of the CDR3: TGTGCCAGTAGTATTCCGGGGGGGGTTAACAATGAGCAGTTCTTC. Protein product: CASSIPGGVNNEQFF.

This chain connects TRBV7-2 to TRBJ2-3, with 11 bases aligning to TRBD2. The J segment lost 2 bases and the V segment lost 3 bases, leaving 4 bases of the junction unmatched. This CDR3 is built from 16 residues. CDR1 and CDR2 (germline): SGHTA, FQGNSA. CDR3 region: CASSFLAGGLTDTQYF. DNA for the CDR3: TGTGCCAGCAGCTTTTTAGCGGGGGGGCTCACAGATACGCAGTATTTT.

This clonotype was picked up many times. CDR3 protein: CASSLLGVENTQYF. CDR3 bases: TGTGCCAGCAGTTTATTAGGGGTGGAAAATACGCAGTATTTT. The rearrangement joins TRBV28 to TRBJ2-3, with D possibly matching TRBD1 (5 bases). Trimming shortened V by 1 base and J by 7 bases, and 12 bases separated the two germline ends. CDR3 length equals 14 residues. The germline V gene has CDR1 MDHEN and CDR2 SYDVKM. Combining the CDR3 with reference TRBV28 and TRBJ2-3 gives the whole variable domain DVKVTQSSRYLVKRTGEKVFLECVQDMDHENMFWYRQDPGLGLRLIYFSYDVKMKEKGDIPEGYSVSREKKERFSLILESASTNQTSMYLCASSLLGVENTQYFGPGTRLTVL.

This clonotype was detected ten times or more. V gene TRBV10-2 combines with J gene TRBJ2-1; TRBD1 or TRBD2 may be the D gene (5 bases each). CDR3 length equals 16 residues. Germline-derived CDR1 and CDR2 are WSHSY and SAAADI. Trimming cost V 2 bases and J 3 bases, with 14 bases left between them. DNA for the CDR3: TGCGCCAGCAGTGAGAGGGGTGGGAGCTACTACAATGAGCAGTTCTTC. Protein sequence: CASSERGGSYYNEQFF.

There are many counts of this clonotype. The chain couples TRBV3-1 to TRBJ1-2; TRBD1 is a possible D gene (6 bases). V was cut by 7 bases and J by 6 bases, with 9 bases left in between. CDR1 and CDR2 (germline): LGHDT, YNNKEL (reference sequence). The CDR3 is made up of 11 amino acids. CDR3 sequence reads: CASTGGDGYTF. DNA of the CDR3: TGTGCCAGCACGGGGGGCGATGGCTACACCTTC.

V gene TRBV5-4 combines with J gene TRBJ1-4; D uncertain. The CDR3 has 13 residues. Germline loops: CDR1 SGHNT, CDR2 YYREEE (reference sequence). V was cut by 6 bases and J by 4 bases, with 10 bases left in between. The DNA for the CDR3 is TGTGCCAGCAAATCAGAAGATAATGAAAAACTGTTTTTT. Translated: CASKSEDNEKLFF.

Ten or more counts support this clonotype. The CDR3 spells CASAESDVYGYTF. In DNA form, the CDR3 reads TGCGCCAGCGCTGAGAGCGACGTCTATGGCTACACCTTC. The chain joins TRBV5-1 to TRBJ1-2; D not resolved. CDR1 and CDR2 from the germline V gene are SGHRS and YFSETQ. This CDR3 comprises 13 residues. V lost 7 bases, J lost 4 bases, and 14 bases lay in between.

V usage is TRBV27 and J usage is TRBJ2-7, with 16 bases matching TRBD2. The CDR3 loop spans 15 amino acids. The V gene end was trimmed by 4 bases and the J gene end by 5 bases; junction bases not matched to a gene: 2. Germline V gene data show CDR1 as MNHEY and CDR2 as SMNVEV (reference sequence). The CDR3 sequence: CASSSGLAGGDEQYF. Here the CDR3 DNA reads TGTGCCAGCAGTTCGGGACTAGCGGGGGGGGACGAGCAGTACTTC.

CDR3 sequence reads: CASSLRSGRSTDTQYF. The CDR3 region has the DNA TGTGCCAGCAGCTTAAGGAGCGGGAGGTCCACAGATACGCAGTATTTT. This chain uses TRBV7-9 with TRBJ2-3; TRBD2 agrees at 9 bases. Unmatched junction bases numbered 5, after V lost 2 bases and J lost 2 bases. The CDR3 contains 16 residues. Germline-derived CDR1 and CDR2 are SEHNR and FQNEAQ (reference sequence).

The sample holds a few counts of this clonotype. The V call is TRBV9, the J call TRBJ1-6, with D unresolved. The CDR3 is 16 amino acids. The V gene's germline CDR1 is SGDLS and CDR2 YYNGEE. Deletions cut 0 bases from V and 10 bases from J, with 17 bases between. In DNA form, the CDR3 reads TGTGCCAGCAGCGTAGATAAAGGGTGGGGATACTCACCCCTCCACTTT. It codes for CASSVDKGWGYSPLHF.

This clonotype has a count of ten or more. The chain links TRBV27 to TRBJ1-5, with D possibly TRBD1 on 6 matching bases. This CDR3 comprises 13 residues. From germline, CDR1 is MNHEY and CDR2 SMNVEV (reference sequence). V was pared by 3 bases and J by 6 bases, with 9 bases between. CDR3 protein: CASSLGAGQPQHF. CDR3 sequence (DNA): TGTGCCAGCAGTTTGGGGGCTGGTCAGCCCCAGCATTTT.